This T cell receptor beta chain was identified during a study of persistence of HIV-infected CD4 T cells (dated by TCRdb to the early 2020s). Background for the entire study: The median time participants had been on suppressive ART was approximately eight years. The clonality of all cells in each sorted population was measured by TCRbeta sequencing, and the clonality of infected cells was measured by proviral sequencing. The study isolated CMV- and HIV-1 Gag-responding CD4+ T cells from ART-treated individuals to examine antigen-driven clonal expansion of HIV-1-infected cells. In the cross-participant TCR cluster analysis, eight or nine participants were included for CMV and over five participants were included for Gag. Peripheral blood samples of up to 180 mL were taken at multiple time points, with the exception of two participants who underwent leukapheresis at a single time point.

Trimming accounts for 0 bases at V and 8 bases at J, while the number of junction bases matched to no gene is 13. CDR1 and CDR2 are drawn from the germline V gene: LGHNA, YSLEER. The CDR3 covers 18 residues, taking in both the cysteine and the phenylalanine. The kept DNA is CDR3 alone, 54 bases in frame from the first base. The treatment or condition tag for this specimen amounts to: suppressive antiretroviral therapy. Lysates of CMV-infected fibroblasts at 10 ug/mL were used to stimulate the cells. Sorting of responding CD4+ T cells was based on upregulation of both CD40 ligand and CD69. Participants were HIV-1-infected adults who started suppressive ART during chronic infection. For at least 4 years, the participants' plasma HIV-1 RNA had been undetectable, below 50 copies/mL. To be included, participants needed a CD4+ T cell count above 400 cells/uL and a positive CMV serology. Before stimulation, PBMCs were isolated using density centrifugation and depleted of CD8+ T cells. Stimulation of CD8-depleted PBMCs was carried out for around 19 hours with anti-CD28/CD49d costimulation, CD40-blocking antibody and enfuvirtide, to prevent new infections. Cell sorting was performed on a Beckman Coulter MoFlo Legacy or XDP sorter, and dead cells were excluded with propidium iodide. Genomic DNA was extracted using the QIAamp DNA Mini Kit for samples with more than one million cells and using the Quick-DNA Microprep Kit for all other samples.

What the study reported, not specific to this receptor: Because the TCR analyses were done in bulk, restricting them to just the rare CMV-responding cells that actually carried HIV-1 proviruses was not possible. Within the same sorted populations, TCR oligoclonality correlated with proviral oligoclonality. Enrichment of degenerate expanded CDR3beta sequences was found in antigen-responding cells, suggesting convergent selection of CD4+ responses to CMV and Gag. Only a small number of individuals took part in the study, and only a limited range of antigens was tested. TCRbeta richness in CMV- and Gag-responding cells was significantly lower than in anti-CD3/anti-CD28-responding cells; CMV-responding cells had higher oligoclonality than CD3/CD28-stimulated and Gag-responding cells.

The immunoSEQ hsTCRB assay version 4, run in survey mode, was used to sequence TCRbeta repertoires from genomic DNA. For TCRbeta sequencing, genomic DNA was diluted to roughly 11 ng/uL, and up to roughly 1 ug was used per sample. Per the original workflow: Analysis of the TCRbeta data was done in ImmunoSeq Analyzer 3.0, and diversity was computed on productive nucleotide rearrangements. Using the Immunarch R package, the improved Chao index served to estimate lower-bound TCR diversity and the Gini coefficient served to estimate clonality. When different nucleotide rearrangements encoded the same CDR3beta amino acid sequence, each rearrangement was treated as a distinct clonotype. Differential abundance analysis identified TCRbeta sequences significantly enriched in antigen-responding cells relative to anti-CD3/anti-CD28-activated cells. GLIPH2 clustered TCRs by predicted peptide-MHC specificity, both within individual participants and across merged participant data sets. Drawn from immuneACCESS, this table holds only the in-frame rearrangements with V and J called that TCRdb kept. Clones are partly lost; checked studies trace under half to an unresolved V gene and leave the rest unexplained. That table furnishes V, J and clone size, whereas the DNA furnished D and trimming. The sample has about 5,300 clones on record, 55% to 70% of them singletons. The ten largest make up approximately 39% of the sample.

The table lists this clone with a few counts. The antigen this receptor binds is unknown. No per-base quality is available; no much larger clone lies one base away. The chain is assembled from TRBV4-3 and TRBJ2-2; 9 junctional bases match TRBD2. This sequence originates from an adult man with HIV who was CMV-seropositive. This material consisted of CD4+ T cells sorted from PBMCs after approximately 18-hour stimulation, taken from a patient who received antiretroviral therapy. The cell subset or site label, read with the paper, signifies: CD40L+CD69+ CD4 T cells responding to CMV lysate. The CDR3 protein is CASSQDRVGSGSRGELFF. DNA sequence: TGCGCCAGCAGCCAAGATCGTGTTGGTAGCGGGAGTCGGGGGGAGCTGTTTTTT.